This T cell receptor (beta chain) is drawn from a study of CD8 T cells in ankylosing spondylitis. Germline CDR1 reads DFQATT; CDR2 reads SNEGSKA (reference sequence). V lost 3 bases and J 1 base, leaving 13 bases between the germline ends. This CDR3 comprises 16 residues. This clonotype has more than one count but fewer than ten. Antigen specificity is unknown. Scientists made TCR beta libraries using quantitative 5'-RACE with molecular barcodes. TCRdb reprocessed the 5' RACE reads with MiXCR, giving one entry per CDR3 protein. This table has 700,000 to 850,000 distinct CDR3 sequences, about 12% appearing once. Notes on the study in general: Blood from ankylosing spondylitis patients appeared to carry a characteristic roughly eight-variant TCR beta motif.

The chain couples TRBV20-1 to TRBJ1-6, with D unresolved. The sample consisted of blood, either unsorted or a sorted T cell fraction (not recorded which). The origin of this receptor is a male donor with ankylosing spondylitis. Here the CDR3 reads CSASRHRLSYNSPLHF. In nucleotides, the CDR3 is TGCAGTGCTAGTAGGCACAGACTATCCTATAATTCACCCCTCCACTTT.